Shown below are 15 T cell receptor beta chains from a single sample sequenced in a study of identical twins. TCRdb re-analysed the 5' RACE reads in MiXCR, keeping a single row per CDR3 protein. The sample carries a few hundred thousand distinct CDR3 sequences, roughly 15% recorded once. The sample was also reused in another study, on yellow fever vaccine responses in identical twins.

The sequenced sample was CD4+ T cells sorted from blood. These receptors were collected from a woman aged 18-29 years in good health.

The rearrangement uses TRBV18 and TRBJ1-2; D ambiguous. The V end lost 3 bases, the J end lost 6 bases, and 14 bases lay between the germline ends. Germline V gene lookup returns CDR1 KGHSH and CDR2 LQKENI. The CDR3 covers 14 residues. The CDR3 nucleotides read TGTGCCAGCTCACCCAAGAAACAGACGCATGGCTACACCTTC. Its protein is CASSPKKQTHGYTF.

This clonotype was observed a handful of times. The CDR3 protein is CASSVEGSPGNQPQHF. The CDR3 DNA follows: TGTGCCAGCAGCGTAGAGGGCAGCCCTGGCAATCAGCCCCAGCATTTT. The gene calls are TRBV9 and TRBJ1-5; D ambiguous. The CDR3 loop spans 16 amino acids. V lost 0 bases, J lost 2 bases, and 12 bases lay in between. The germline V gene encodes CDR1 SGDLS and CDR2 YYNGEE. Full variable domain (remainder filled in from reference TRBV9 and TRBJ1-5): DSGVTQTPKHLITATGQRVTLRCSPRSGDLSVYWYQQSLDQGLQFLIQYYNGEERAKGNILERFSAQQFPDLHSELNLSSLELGDSALYFCASSVEGSPGNQPQHFGDGTRLSIL.

There are a few counts of this clonotype. This sequence joins TRBV6-1 and TRBJ1-2, with D possibly matching TRBD1 (6 bases). The CDR3 consists of 15 residues. Per the germline V gene, CDR1 is MNHNS and CDR2 is SASEGT. V shed 6 bases and J shed 4 bases, with 18 bases lying between them. For the CDR3, the DNA is TGTGCCAGCAGCGGCAGACAGGCCACCTTCTATGGCTACACCTTC. Translated: CASSGRQATFYGYTF.

The chain carries TRBV14 and TRBJ2-7; D possibly corresponds to TRBD1 (6 bases). The length of the CDR3 is 16 residues. V gave up 4 bases and J gave up 4 bases, with 20 bases separating them. Germline CDR1 reads SGHDN; CDR2 reads FVKESK. For the CDR3, the DNA is TGTGCCAGCAGCCCCTCTACGGGACATGGCCTGTACGAGCAGTACGTC. Amino acid sequence: CASSPSTGHGLYEQYV.

This clonotype occurred many times. The V gene is TRBV20-1, the J gene TRBJ2-5; 8 nucleotides match TRBD1. This CDR3 is built from 15 residues. Germline V gene lookup returns CDR1 DFQATT and CDR2 SNEGSKA (reference sequence). The J segment lost 2 bases and the V segment lost 6 bases, leaving 11 bases of the junction unmatched. DNA for the CDR3: TGCAGTGCCAATGACAGGGGACAAGGGCAAGAGACCCAGTACTTC. Translated: CSANDRGQGQETQYF.

The V call is TRBV5-5, the J call TRBJ2-5, with 10 bases lining up with TRBD2. With 1 base clipped from V and 1 base from J, the junction kept 1 base outside the gene matches. This CDR3 comprises 15 residues. The germline V gene encodes CDR1 SGHKS and CDR2 YYEKEE (reference sequence). CDR3 coding DNA: TGTGCCAGCAGCTTGCAGCGGGGGGGCCAAGAGACCCAGTACTTC. It specifies CASSLQRGGQETQYF.

This clonotype was detected a few times. The rearrangement joins TRBV18 to TRBJ2-1; 8 bases are a match to TRBD2. CDR3 length: 16 amino acids. The V gene's germline CDR1 is KGHSH and CDR2 LQKENI. V was clipped by 3 bases and J by 7 bases; unmatched bases: 11. CDR3 DNA: TGTGCCAGCTCACCCTCCTTAGCGGGAATGGGTAATGAGCAGTTCTTC. Its protein product is CASSPSLAGMGNEQFF. Together with reference TRBV18 and TRBJ2-1, the CDR3 gives the full variable domain: NAGVMQNPRHLVRRRGQEARLRCSPMKGHSHVYWYRQLPEEGLKFMVYLQKENIIDESGMPKERFSAEFPKEGPSILRIQQVVRGDSAAYFCASSPSLAGMGNEQFFGPGTRLTVL.

The V gene is TRBV20-1, the J gene TRBJ2-4; maybe TRBD2 (6 bases). CDR3 length: 13 amino acids. The germline V gene encodes CDR1 DFQATT and CDR2 SNEGSKA (reference sequence). Trimming left V 3 bases short and J 3 bases short, with 9 bases between. This CDR3 is CSASPGGKNIQYF. The DNA of the CDR3 is TGCAGTGCTAGCCCCGGGGGCAAAAACATTCAGTACTTC.

This rearrangement joins TRBV20-1 to TRBJ1-5; maybe TRBD1 (5 bases). The CDR3 contains 13 residues. Germline V lookup: CDR1 DFQATT, CDR2 SNEGSKA (reference sequence). V was shortened by 7 bases and J by 2 bases, with 12 bases between the two germline ends. The CDR3 sequence is CSVVGDGNQPQHF. For the CDR3, the DNA is TGCAGTGTAGTCGGGGACGGCAATCAGCCCCAGCATTTT.

This clonotype has a handful of counts. The chain uses TRBV5-1 and TRBJ2-4; 9 bases align to TRBD1. The J segment lost 5 bases and the V segment lost 3 bases, leaving 9 bases of the junction unmatched. The CDR3 extends over 16 amino acids. Germline V CDR1 and CDR2: SGHRS, YFSETQ. The CDR3 loop reads CASSSTPGQGQNIQYF. DNA of the CDR3: TGCGCCAGCAGCTCGACTCCGGGACAGGGTCAAAACATTCAGTACTTC.

V is TRBV10-3 and J is TRBJ1-1; 7 nucleotides agree with TRBD1. Losses at the gene ends were 5 bases for V and 1 base for J; bases not matched to a gene: 1. The CDR3 consists of 13 residues. Germline V gene sequence: CDR1 ENHRY, CDR2 SYGVKD. CDR3 region: CAISWDRNTEAFF. CDR3 in DNA: TGTGCCATCAGTTGGGACAGGAACACTGAAGCTTTCTTT.

This clonotype came up a few times. J is TRBJ2-7 and V is TRBV10-2; 8 positions agree with TRBD1. CDR1 and CDR2 from the germline V gene are WSHSY and SAAADI. Losses at the gene ends were 6 bases for V and 5 bases for J; bases not matched to a gene: 12. The CDR3 runs 15 residues. CDR3 nucleotide sequence: TGCGCCAGCAGCCGCCAGGACAGGGCTGTCGACGAGCAGTACGTC. Amino acid sequence: CASSRQDRAVDEQYV.

There are a few counts of this clonotype. The chain carries TRBV4-2 and TRBJ2-1; no definite D call. Per germline, CDR1 LGHNA and CDR2 YNFKEQ. V lost 0 bases, J lost 2 bases, and 14 bases lay in between. This CDR3 region has 17 residues. In DNA, the CDR3 is TGTGCCAGCAGCCAAGACCCTGGCCCCCTAGCCTACAATGAGCAGTTCTTC. This encodes CASSQDPGPLAYNEQFF.

This clonotype showed up just a few times. The chain recombines TRBV4-1 with TRBJ2-2, with 11 bases aligning to TRBD2. The germline V gene has CDR1 MGHRA and CDR2 YSYEKL. J gave up 7 bases and V 2 bases, and 9 bases lay outside the gene matches. This CDR3 contains 17 residues. The CDR3: CASSQPDMGLAVGELFF. For the CDR3, the DNA is TGCGCCAGCAGCCAACCCGATATGGGACTAGCGGTCGGGGAGCTGTTTTTT.

This clonotype was recorded a few times. CDR3 bases: TGCAGTGCTAGAGACGGTCCCATGGGGAGCTCACCCCTCCACTTT. Protein sequence: CSARDGPMGSSPLHF. V is TRBV20-1 and J is TRBJ1-6; D not certain. The CDR3 has 15 amino acids. V lost 0 bases and J 10 bases, leaving 16 bases between the germline ends. From germline, CDR1 is DFQATT and CDR2 SNEGSKA (reference sequence).